What follows describes a single T cell receptor beta chain. The data are from a study of T-cell memory formation after mild COVID-19. TCRdb reprocessed the 5' RACE reads with MiXCR, giving one entry per CDR3 protein. Counted here are 400,000 to 500,000 distinct CDR3 sequences, roughly 18% occurring once; the ten biggest clones make up under 25%. V trimming: 3 bases; J trimming: 14 bases; junction bases outside the gene matches: 6. CDR3 length equals 12 residues. This clonotype originated in a man younger than 35 who had mild COVID-19 (a few samples of this study predate the infection). Cell type and time point are not known. The V and J genes are TRBV12-3 or TRBV12-4 and TRBJ2-3; 9 bases map to TRBD1. Source material: PBMCs or a T cell subset sorted from them (not recorded which). DNA for the CDR3: TGTGCCAGCAGTTTCGGACAGGGGCATGGGTATTTT. This gives the protein CASSFGQGHGYF.